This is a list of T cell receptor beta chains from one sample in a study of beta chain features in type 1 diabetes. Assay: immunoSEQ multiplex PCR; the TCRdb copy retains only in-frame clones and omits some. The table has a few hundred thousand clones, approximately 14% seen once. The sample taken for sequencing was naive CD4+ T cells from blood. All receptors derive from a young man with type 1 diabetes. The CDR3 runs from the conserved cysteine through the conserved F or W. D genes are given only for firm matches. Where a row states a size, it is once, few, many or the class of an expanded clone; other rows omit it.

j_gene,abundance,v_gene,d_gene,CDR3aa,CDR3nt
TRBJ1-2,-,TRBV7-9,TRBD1,CASSSDRDSGYTF,TGTGCCAGCAGCTCGGACCGGGACAGTGGCTACACCTTC
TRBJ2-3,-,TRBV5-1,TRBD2,CASSLGIVAGGVTDTQYF,TGCGCCAGCAGCCTGGGGATCGTTGCGGGGGGGGTCACAGATACGCAGTATTTT
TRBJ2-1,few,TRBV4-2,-,CASSRLFGEYNEQFF,TGTGCCAGCAGCCGCCTCTTCGGGGAGTACAATGAGCAGTTCTTC
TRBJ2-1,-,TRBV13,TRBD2,CASRLSGTGNNEQFF,TGTGCCAGCAGACTTAGCGGGACTGGGAACAATGAGCAGTTCTTC
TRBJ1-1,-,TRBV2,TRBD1,CASREGTDTEAFF,TGTGCCAGCAGGGAAGGGACAGACACTGAAGCTTTCTTT
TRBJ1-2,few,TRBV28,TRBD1,CASSLFDRGYGYTF,TGTGCCAGCAGTTTATTCGACAGGGGATATGGCTACACCTTC
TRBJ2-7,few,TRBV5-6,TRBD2,CASSLVGTRRAYEQYF,TGTGCCAGCAGCTTGGTTGGGACTAGGAGGGCCTACGAGCAGTACTTC
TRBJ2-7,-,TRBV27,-,CASSLQGQPYEQYF,TGTGCCAGCAGTTTACAAGGACAACCCTACGAGCAGTACTTC
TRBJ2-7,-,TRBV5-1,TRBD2,CASSAGLAGVMSYEQYF,TGCGCCAGCAGCGCGGGACTAGCGGGAGTTATGTCCTACGAGCAGTACTTC
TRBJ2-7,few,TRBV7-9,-,CASSTENEQYF,TGTGCCAGCAGCACGGAGAACGAGCAGTACTTC
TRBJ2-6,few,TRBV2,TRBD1,CASSVGQTGANVLTF,TGTGCCAGCAGCGTGGGACAGACTGGGGCCAACGTCCTGACTTTC